The present entry profiles one TCR beta chain with its context. Its antigen is unidentified. These data belong to a study of blood T cells in healthy people across ages. The study, taken as a whole, reports: CMV status of donors was not determined, possibly confounding expanded clonotype changes. Older individuals had lower TCR beta diversity per million T cells (the decline was roughly linear). The diversity estimates, figures obtained from one million T cells, were considered underestimates. Higher diversity, along with more naive CD4+ cells, distinguished long-lived donors from aged donors.

Per the germline V gene, CDR1 is MNHEY and CDR2 is SVGAGI. Trimming took 0 bases from V and 6 from J, leaving 15 bases between them. There are 15 residues in the CDR3. Alongside a J-beta primer mix, a sample-barcoded 5' primer served in a second PCR lasting about 7 to 12 cycles. TCRdb independently ran MiXCR on the 5' RACE reads; one entry per CDR3 protein. In the table there are more than 1,400,000 distinct CDR3 sequences, roughly 40% of which are singletons. V usage is TRBV6-5 and J usage is TRBJ2-7; D perhaps matches TRBD1 (6 bases). The source material was blood. The sequence was collected from a woman aged 18-29 years in good health. CDR3: CASSYSGPQGAEQYF. The CDR3 nucleotides read TGTGCCAGCAGTTACTCGGGCCCACAGGGAGCCGAGCAGTACTTC.